One sample yielded the 32 T cell receptor beta chains listed below, sequenced in a study of T cell changes during pregnancy in multiple sclerosis. The assay was immunoSEQ multiplex PCR, and TCRdb's table has in-frame clones only and misses some. The profile shows fewer than 60,000 clones, roughly nine tenths of them singletons. The sequencing here drew on CD8+ T cells from peripheral blood mononuclear cells, taken after pregnancy. The receptor set was obtained from a female donor with multiple sclerosis, enrolled in a pregnancy study.

J is TRBJ1-6 and V is TRBV7-8; D not resolved. Germline lookup yields CDR1 SGHVS and CDR2 FQNEAQ. CDR3 length: 12 residues. V lost 1 base and J 14 bases, leaving 9 bases between the germline ends. CDR3 sequence (DNA): TGTGCCAGCAGCTTAGACCATCTAGCCCTCCACTTT. Its protein is CASSLDHLALHF.

This clone has just one count. The gene calls are TRBV19 and TRBJ2-3; no clear D gene. The V gene's germline CDR1 is LNHDA and CDR2 SQIVND (reference sequence). The germline V and J ends were trimmed by 0 bases and 1 base, with 14 bases remaining between them. The CDR3 consists of 17 residues. CDR3 region: CASSIDPLTRGTDTQYF. CDR3 nucleotide sequence: TGTGCCAGTAGTATAGATCCCCTGACCCGGGGCACAGATACGCAGTATTTT.

The chain joins TRBV29-1 to TRBJ1-2, with TRBD1 identical over 7 bases. From germline, CDR1 is SQVTM and CDR2 ANQGSEA. The CDR3 extends over 16 amino acids. J was trimmed by 3 bases and V by 4 bases; bases with no gene match: 14. The CDR3: CSVAGGTEKVYYGYTF. The CDR3 DNA reads as TGCAGCGTTGCGGGGGGGACAGAAAAGGTATACTATGGCTACACCTTC. The full variable domain, with the rest looked up from reference TRBV29-1 and TRBJ1-2, is SAVISQKPSRDICQRGTSLTIQCQVDSQVTMMFWYRQQPGQSLTLIATANQGSEATYESGFVIDKFPISRPNLTFSTLTVSNMSPEDSSIYLCSVAGGTEKVYYGYTFGSGTRLTVV.

The J gene is TRBJ2-1, the V gene TRBV28, with 7 nucleotides matching TRBD1. CDR1 and CDR2 from the germline V gene are MDHEN and SYDVKM. The ends lost 3 bases at V and 6 bases at J; junction bases unmatched: 5. The CDR3 runs to 14 residues. CDR3 in DNA: TGTGCCAGCAGTTTCAGGGGGTCTGGCAATGAGCAGTTCTTC. It translates to CASSFRGSGNEQFF.

The rearrangement links TRBV9 to TRBJ1-2; D possibly corresponds to TRBD1 (6 bases). With 3 bases removed from V and 6 bases from J, the gap between germline ends came to 9 bases. The CDR3 sequence is 12 residues long. CDR1 SGDLS and CDR2 YYNGEE come from the germline V gene. The CDR3 coding sequence is TGTGCCAGCAGCGGCAGGGGCAATGGCTACACCTTC. The encoded protein is CASSGRGNGYTF.

This clone turned up a few times. The rearrangement uses TRBV7-2 and TRBJ1-3; D unclear. In germline, CDR1 is SGHTA, CDR2 FQGNSA. Trimming stripped 5 bases from V and 4 bases from J, with 15 bases between. The CDR3 consists of 15 residues. The CDR3 reads CASSPGKRQGNTIYF. CDR3 in DNA: TGTGCCAGCAGCCCCGGGAAAAGGCAAGGAAACACCATATATTTT.

The chain recombines TRBV9 with TRBJ1-4; D is uncertain. Trimming stripped 4 bases from V and 8 bases from J, with 15 bases between. Germline values: CDR1 SGDLS, CDR2 YYNGEE. The CDR3 extends over 14 amino acids. CDR3 in DNA: TGTGCCAGCAGCCCCCGGCGGGGAGGGGAAAAACTGTTTTTT. It encodes CASSPRRGGEKLFF.

This chain joins TRBV13 and TRBJ2-7; 7 bases line up with TRBD1. The V and J ends lost 5 bases and 2 bases, in that order; junction bases with no gene match: 6. This CDR3 is built from 14 residues. From germline, CDR1 is PRHDT and CDR2 FYEKMQ (reference sequence). CDR3 sequence: CASSAHGTAYEQYF. Written as DNA, the CDR3 is TGTGCCAGCAGCGCACACGGGACAGCCTACGAGCAGTACTTC.

The gene calls are TRBV6-5 and TRBJ1-2; the D is unclear. Trimming pared 0 bases from V and 5 bases from J, leaving 16 bases between. The CDR3 length is 16 residues. The germline gives CDR1 MNHEY, CDR2 SVGAGI. The CDR3 nucleotides are TGTGCCAGCAGTTACTCGTCACGGGATCTGGGTTATGGCTACACCTTC. It is translated as CASSYSSRDLGYGYTF.

This chain links TRBV19 with TRBJ1-4, with 8 bases lining up with TRBD1. With 5 bases clipped from V and 8 bases from J, the junction kept 10 bases outside the gene matches. The V gene's germline CDR1 is LNHDA and CDR2 SQIVND (reference sequence). The CDR3 is made up of 15 amino acids. Written as DNA, the CDR3 is TGTGCCAGTAGTGAAAGATCAGGGGGCAACGAAAAACTGTTTTTT. Amino acids: CASSERSGGNEKLFF.

V is TRBV9 and J is TRBJ2-7; tentatively, D is TRBD1 (6 bases). There are 14 residues in the CDR3. Germline lookup yields CDR1 SGDLS and CDR2 YYNGEE. V dropped 1 base and J dropped 4 bases, with 12 bases sitting between them. The CDR3 loop is CASSVLQGGYEQYF. The CDR3 nucleotides are TGTGCCAGCAGCGTATTACAGGGTGGTTACGAGCAGTACTTC.

In this sample, this clone turned up once. This chain joins TRBV19 and TRBJ2-3, with D perhaps matching TRBD2 (5 bases). The ends were cut back, 5 bases at V and 2 bases at J, with 11 bases in the middle. CDR3 length: 14 residues. The V gene's germline CDR1 is LNHDA and CDR2 SQIVND (reference sequence). The CDR3 loop is CASSSDWYTDTQYF. The CDR3 coding sequence is TGTGCCAGTAGTTCGGACTGGTACACAGATACGCAGTATTTT.

The J gene is TRBJ1-1, the V gene TRBV9; 7 bases fit TRBD1. The CDR3 consists of 16 residues. Germline assignment: CDR1 SGDLS and CDR2 YYNGEE. The ends lost 3 bases at V and 3 bases at J; junction bases unmatched: 11. CDR3 sequence reads: CASSGRLFRGDTEAFF. For the CDR3, the DNA is TGTGCCAGCAGCGGTCGGCTGTTCAGGGGGGACACTGAAGCTTTCTTT.

The J gene is TRBJ1-4, the V gene TRBV9, with TRBD1 as a possible D gene (6 bases). The CDR3 has 13 amino acids. Germline CDR1 is SGDLS and CDR2 is YYNGEE. Trimming left V 5 bases short and J 8 bases short, with 13 bases between. CDR3 nucleotides: TGTGCCAGCAGGCCCCCGGACAGCGAAAAACTGTTTTTT. This translates into CASRPPDSEKLFF.

The rearrangement links TRBV2 to TRBJ1-4; perhaps TRBD1 as D (5 bases). The CDR3 covers 18 residues. Germline CDR1 is SNHLY and CDR2 is FYNNEI. With 4 bases removed from V and 2 bases from J, the gap between germline ends came to 20 bases. CDR3: CASSVFRGKVGTNEKLFF. DNA for the CDR3: TGTGCCAGCAGTGTTTTCCGGGGGAAGGTCGGCACTAATGAAAAACTGTTTTTT. The whole variable domain, filled in from reference TRBV2 and TRBJ1-4, reads EPEVTQTPSHQVTQMGQEVILRCVPISNHLYFYWYRQILGQKVEFLVSFYNNEISEKSEIFDDQFSVERPDGSNFTLKIRSTKLEDSAMYFCASSVFRGKVGTNEKLFFGSGTQLSVL.

This chain connects TRBV6-1 to TRBJ2-7; unclear D gene. The V and J ends lost 3 bases and 6 bases respectively, with 9 bases between them. The CDR3 length is 12 residues. The germline gives CDR1 MNHNS, CDR2 SASEGT. CDR3 amino acids: CASSDIQPEQYF. In DNA, the CDR3 is TGTGCCAGCAGTGATATACAGCCCGAGCAGTACTTC.

This clone was picked up many times. The chain employs TRBV11-3 and TRBJ2-2, with a tentative D call TRBD1 (6 bases). Trimming left V 5 bases short and J 1 base short, with 14 bases between. The CDR3 contains 16 residues. Germline V gene data show CDR1 as SGHNT and CDR2 as YENEEA. The CDR3 region has the DNA TGTGCCAGCAGCACCCCCGGGACAATGAACACCGGGGAGCTGTTTTTT. Protein sequence: CASSTPGTMNTGELFF.

J is TRBJ2-3 and V is TRBV19; D remains unclear. V was clipped by 5 bases and J by 0 bases, with 6 bases between them. The CDR3 has 13 residues. Germline loops: CDR1 LNHDA, CDR2 SQIVND (reference sequence). CDR3 sequence reads: CASSSVSTDTQYF. CDR3 sequence (DNA): TGTGCCAGTAGTTCAGTGAGCACAGATACGCAGTATTTT.

The CDR3 region has the DNA TGTGCCAGCAGTTATGGGCCGGGACAGGGTAACTATGGCTACACCTTC. The encoded protein is CASSYGPGQGNYGYTF. The chain is built from TRBV6-6 and TRBJ1-2; 9 bases match TRBD1. The CDR3 has 16 amino acids. After removal of 3 bases from V and 1 base from J, the junction contained 6 bases not matched to a gene. Per germline, CDR1 MNHNY and CDR2 SVGAGI (reference sequence).

This clone was counted between two and nine times. This chain joins TRBV2 and TRBJ1-1; unclear D gene. CDR3 length: 13 amino acids. The V end lost 4 bases, the J end lost 6 bases, and 12 bases lay between the germline ends. Per the germline V gene, CDR1 is SNHLY and CDR2 is FYNNEI. In DNA, the CDR3 is TGTGCCAGCAGTGGGGCCCCCAGCCCTGAAGCTTTCTTT. Protein sequence: CASSGAPSPEAFF.

This clone has just a few counts. The genes are TRBV15 and TRBJ2-7; 7 bases line up with TRBD1. CDR3 length equals 15 residues. Germline lookup yields CDR1 LNHNV and CDR2 YYDKDF (reference sequence). V shed 0 bases and J 3 bases; nucleotides not matched to a gene: 5. This chain's CDR3 is CATSRDMAGGYEQYF. DNA of the CDR3: TGTGCCACCAGCAGAGATATGGCAGGGGGCTACGAGCAGTACTTC.

The chain uses TRBV29-1 and TRBJ2-1, with 11 bases that match TRBD2. Looked up from germline, CDR1 is SQVTM and CDR2 is ANQGSEA. The CDR3 covers 16 residues. With 6 bases clipped from V and 0 bases from J, the junction kept 7 bases outside the gene matches. Here the CDR3 DNA reads TGCAGCGTGCCTCGACTAGCGGGGCCCTCCTACAATGAGCAGTTCTTC. Translating it yields CSVPRLAGPSYNEQFF.

CDR3 loop: CASRFQGSGELFF. As DNA, the CDR3 is TGTGCCAGCAGGTTCCAGGGATCCGGGGAGCTGTTTTTT. The chain has TRBV14 and TRBJ2-2; the D gene is possibly TRBD1 (5 bases). The CDR3 has 13 residues. V lost 6 bases and J 6 bases, leaving 11 bases between the germline ends. Germline V gene sequence: CDR1 SGHDN, CDR2 FVKESK.

The V call is TRBV6-1, the J call TRBJ2-7; tentative D call: TRBD1 (5 bases). The CDR3 consists of 13 residues. V lost 7 bases and J 2 bases, leaving 12 bases between the germline ends. Per germline, CDR1 MNHNS and CDR2 SASEGT. In DNA, the CDR3 is TGTGCCAGCATTAGGACAAGTACCTACGAGCAGTACTTC. It translates to CASIRTSTYEQYF.

This clone was picked up one time. The V gene is TRBV19, the J gene TRBJ1-6; 9 bases agree with TRBD1. Unmatched junction bases numbered 8, after V lost 6 bases and J lost 8 bases. Germline CDR1 reads LNHDA; CDR2 reads SQIVND (reference sequence). This CDR3 has 15 residues. The CDR3 spells CASSHRTGADSPLHF. Here the CDR3 DNA reads TGTGCCAGTAGCCACAGGACAGGGGCGGATTCACCCCTCCACTTT.

This clone was counted between two and nine times. The chain uses TRBV4-1 and TRBJ1-6, with a weak D call TRBD1 (6 bases). The CDR3 has 15 amino acids. Germline values: CDR1 MGHRA, CDR2 YSYEKL. Trimming shortened V by 2 bases and J by 7 bases, and 12 bases separated the two germline ends. CDR3 region: CASSQTGLENSPLHF. CDR3 in DNA: TGCGCCAGCAGCCAAACAGGGTTAGAGAATTCACCCCTCCACTTT.

Only a few counts were recorded for this clone. The CDR3 region is CASNLGEGHQPQHF. CDR3 nucleotides: TGTGCCAGCAATTTGGGGGAGGGACATCAGCCCCAGCATTTT. V usage is TRBV6-1 and J usage is TRBJ1-5; possible D gene TRBD1, 5 bases. This CDR3 is built from 14 residues. The germline gives CDR1 MNHNS, CDR2 SASEGT. Deletions cut 7 bases from V and 5 bases from J, with 15 bases between.

The chain is built from TRBV5-1 and TRBJ2-7; D remains unclear. There are 12 residues in the CDR3. V lost 4 bases and J lost 1, with 6 bases in between. CDR1 SGHRS and CDR2 YFSETQ come from the germline V gene. CDR3 in DNA: TGCGCCAGCAGCCCCGGGTCCTACGAGCAGTACTTC. This codes for CASSPGSYEQYF.

The rearrangement links TRBV9 to TRBJ2-3, with a weak D call TRBD2 (6 bases). Trimming left V 0 bases short and J 5 bases short, with 16 bases between. Germline-derived CDR1 and CDR2 are SGDLS and YYNGEE. This CDR3 is 16 amino acids long. CDR3: CASSVEGTSPGDTQYF. The CDR3, as DNA: TGTGCCAGCAGCGTAGAAGGAACTAGCCCCGGAGATACGCAGTATTTT.

This chain joins TRBV4-2 and TRBJ2-3, with D perhaps matching TRBD2 (6 bases). The V end was cut by 0 bases, the J end by 0 bases, with 10 bases between. The CDR3 length is 16 residues. Germline-derived CDR1 and CDR2 are LGHNA and YNFKEQ. The CDR3 sequence: CASSQDHRGSTDTQYF. Written as DNA, the CDR3 is TGTGCCAGCAGCCAAGATCACCGGGGGAGCACAGATACGCAGTATTTT.

This chain connects TRBV5-1 to TRBJ2-1, with 11 positions matching TRBD2. This CDR3 is built from 16 residues. J gave up 3 bases and V 2 bases, and 4 bases lay outside the gene matches. CDR1 is SGHRS, CDR2 YFSETQ, per germline. In DNA form, the CDR3 reads TGCGCCAGCAGCTTACTAGCGGGGGCCTACTACAATGAGCAGTTCTTC. Translation gives CASSLLAGAYYNEQFF. Drawing the rest from reference TRBV5-1 and TRBJ2-1, the complete variable domain is KAGVTQTPRYLIKTRGQQVTLSCSPISGHRSVSWYQQTPGQGLQFLFEYFSETQRNKGNFPGRFSGRQFSNSRSEMNVSTLELGDSALYLCASSLLAGAYYNEQFFGPGTRLTVL.

Only one count was recorded for this clone. This chain connects TRBV27 to TRBJ1-1, with D unclear. Germline CDR1 and CDR2: MNHEY and SMNVEV (reference sequence). V lost 3 bases and J 0 bases, leaving 5 bases between the germline ends. The CDR3 covers 13 residues. In DNA, the CDR3 is TGTGCCAGCAGTTTCTATCTGAACACTGAAGCTTTCTTT. As protein: CASSFYLNTEAFF.